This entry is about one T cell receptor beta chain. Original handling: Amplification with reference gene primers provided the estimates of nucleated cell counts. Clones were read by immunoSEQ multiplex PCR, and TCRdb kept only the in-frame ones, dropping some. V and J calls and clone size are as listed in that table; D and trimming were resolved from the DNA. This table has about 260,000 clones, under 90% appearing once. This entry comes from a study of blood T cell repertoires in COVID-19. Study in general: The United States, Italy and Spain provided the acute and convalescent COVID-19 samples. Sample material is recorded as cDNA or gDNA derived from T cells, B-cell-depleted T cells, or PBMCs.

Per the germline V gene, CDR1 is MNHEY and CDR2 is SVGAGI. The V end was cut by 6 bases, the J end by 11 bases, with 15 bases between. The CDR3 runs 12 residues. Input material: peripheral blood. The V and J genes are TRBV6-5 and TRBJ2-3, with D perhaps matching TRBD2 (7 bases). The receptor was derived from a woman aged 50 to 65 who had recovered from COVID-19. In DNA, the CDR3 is TGTGCCAGCAGCCTTAGGGGGGGGGTGCAGTATTTT. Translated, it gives CASSLRGGVQYF.